One and the same sample provided the 12 T cell receptor beta chains below, sequenced in a study of OX40 agonist ivuxolimab in advanced cancers. The repertoire was sequenced with immunoSEQ multiplex PCR; TCRdb's copy has only in-frame clones and lacks some. The table records some 41,000 clones, around 86% of them present only once. The sequencing here drew on CD4+ or CD8+ T cells sorted from blood, taken in a trial of the OX40 agonist ivuxolimab. Receptors originate from an adult with an advanced solid tumor such as melanoma, head and neck, liver or kidney cancer.

V usage is TRBV19 and J usage is TRBJ1-2, with TRBD1 matching 7 bases. The CDR3 extends over 11 amino acids. Germline V gene data show CDR1 as LNHDA and CDR2 as SQIVND (reference sequence). Trimming cost V 9 bases and J 7 bases; bases outside gene matches: 5. The CDR3 DNA is TGTGCCAGACAAGACAGGGCTGGCTACACCTTC. Translated, it gives CARQDRAGYTF.

The gene calls are TRBV13 and TRBJ1-2; D uncertain. Germline lookup yields CDR1 PRHDT and CDR2 FYEKMQ (reference sequence). Trimming removed 0 bases from V and 3 bases from J, with 11 bases in between. CDR3 length: 15 residues. CDR3: CASSLGGNDHYGYTF. CDR3 nucleotides: TGTGCCAGCAGCTTAGGGGGGAACGATCACTATGGCTACACCTTC.

This chain joins TRBV5-1 and TRBJ2-5; TRBD1 matches at 10 bases. The better agreement between TRBJ2-7 and the DNA end casts doubt on the J call. This CDR3 has 13 residues. Germline CDR1 is SGHRS and CDR2 is YFSETQ. CDR3 DNA: TGCGCCAGCAGCGCCAGGACAGGGGGCGAGCAGTACTTC. Translation gives CASSARTGGEQYF.

This clone has just a few counts. The V gene is TRBV6-4, the J gene TRBJ2-1, with TRBD2 as a possible D gene (5 bases). The CDR3 sequence is 13 residues long. Germline values: CDR1 MRHNA, CDR2 SNTAGT. Trimming shortened V by 2 bases and J by 7 bases, and 9 bases separated the two germline ends. In DNA, the CDR3 is TGTGCCAGCAGTGACGAGGGCTCGAATGAGCAGTTCTTC. This translates into CASSDEGSNEQFF.

The V gene is TRBV6-1, the J gene TRBJ1-1; the D gene is possibly TRBD1 (5 bases). The CDR3 consists of 14 residues. The germline V and J ends were trimmed by 5 bases and 4 bases, with 14 bases remaining between them. Per the germline V gene, CDR1 is MNHNS and CDR2 is SASEGT. The CDR3 region has the DNA TGTGCCAGCAGTCATGTTGGGGGGACCACTGAAGCTTTCTTT. Translation: CASSHVGGTTEAFF.

This sequence joins TRBV6-5 and TRBJ2-7; possibly TRBD2 for D (5 bases). V lost 0 bases and J 5 bases, leaving 11 bases between the germline ends. The germline CDR1 and CDR2 sequences are MNHEY and SVGAGI. The CDR3 runs 14 residues. The CDR3 protein is CASSYSIEGDEQYF. CDR3 DNA: TGTGCCAGCAGTTACTCGATAGAGGGAGACGAGCAGTACTTC.

This clone came up once. The CDR3 DNA sequence: TGTGCCAGCAGTGACGGGGGGGCCACAGATACGCAGTATTTT. Translation: CASSDGGATDTQYF. The gene calls are TRBV6-4 and TRBJ2-3; a possible D gene is TRBD2 (7 bases). Trimming shortened V by 2 bases and J by 2 bases, and 8 bases separated the two germline ends. Germline CDR1 reads MRHNA; CDR2 reads SNTAGT. This CDR3 has 14 amino acids.

This clone was found once. A much larger clone sits a single nucleotide away, making a read error possible. Additional DNA sequences in this sample encode the identical CDR3. J is TRBJ2-7 and V is TRBV6-6; TRBD2 matches 12 bases. This CDR3 has 14 amino acids. The J segment lost 4 bases and the V segment lost 4 bases, leaving 2 bases of the junction unmatched. Germline V gene lookup returns CDR1 MNHNY and CDR2 SVGAGI (reference sequence). The CDR3 is CASSSGLAGYEQYF. The CDR3 DNA reads TGTGCCAGCAGTTCCGGACTAGCGGGGTACGAGCAGTACTTC.

The chain recombines TRBV19 with TRBJ2-6, with TRBD1 matching over 8 bases. V dropped 5 bases and J dropped 2; count of bases not matched to a gene: 5. Germline lookup yields CDR1 LNHDA and CDR2 SQIVND (reference sequence). The CDR3 is made up of 16 amino acids. The CDR3 coding sequence is TGTGCCAGTAGTCCGGACAGGGCCCCTGGGGCCAACGTCCTGACTTTC. It codes for CASSPDRAPGANVLTF.

This chain uses TRBV5-1 with TRBJ2-7, with 10 bases identical to TRBD2. The junction had 7 bases not matched to a gene; V was cut back by 4 bases and J by 3 bases. Looked up from germline, CDR1 is SGHRS and CDR2 is YFSETQ. The CDR3 extends over 15 amino acids. CDR3 sequence: CASSPGGLANYEQYF. DNA of the CDR3: TGCGCCAGCAGCCCTGGGGGACTAGCGAACTACGAGCAGTACTTC.

A word on this clone: Within the sample, other DNA sequences also encode this same CDR3. The chain combines TRBV5-1 with TRBJ2-7; 8 bases match TRBD2. This CDR3 has 15 amino acids. Germline CDR1 and CDR2: SGHRS and YFSETQ. Unmatched junction bases numbered 8, after V lost 0 bases and J lost 6 bases. CDR3 bases: TGCGCCAGCAGCTTGGGGCGGACGGGGGGGTCCGAGCAGTACTTC. It codes for CASSLGRTGGSEQYF.

J is TRBJ1-2 and V is TRBV7-2; perhaps TRBD1 as D (5 bases). This CDR3 region has 13 residues. Trimming removed 5 bases from V and 3 bases from J, with 10 bases in between. Germline assignment: CDR1 SGHTA and CDR2 FQGNSA. The CDR3 spells CASSREGYYGYTF. The DNA of the CDR3 is TGTGCCAGCAGCCGAGAGGGGTACTATGGCTACACCTTC.